The 32 T cell receptor beta chains in this list originate from one sample, sequenced in a study of T cells and Merkel cell carcinoma outcomes (dated by TCRdb to about 2020). The library was made by the immunoSEQ multiplex PCR assay. TCRdb limited this immuneACCESS table to in-frame rearrangements with V and J called. A share of clones is missing; checked studies link under half to unresolved V genes, and the rest is unexplained. This sample has fewer than 2,500 clones in its table, and roughly four fifths of those were observed once. The leading ten clones occupy less than 30% of the sample. Material: tumor tissue from Merkel cell carcinoma. Source of these receptors: a human donor with Merkel cell carcinoma.

The chain employs TRBV18 and TRBJ2-5; D remains ambiguous. V lost 6 bases and J 2 bases, leaving 1 base between the germline ends. The CDR3 runs 10 residues. CDR1 is KGHSH and CDR2 is LQKENI in the germline V gene. CDR3 region: CASSQETQYF. The CDR3 region has the DNA TGTGCCAGCTCGCAAGAGACCCAGTACTTC. Supplemented by reference TRBV18 and TRBJ2-5, the full variable domain reads NAGVMQNPRHLVRRRGQEARLRCSPMKGHSHVYWYRQLPEEGLKFMVYLQKENIIDESGMPKERFSAEFPKEGPSILRIQQVVRGDSAAYFCASSQETQYFGPGTRLLVL.

The rearrangement joins TRBV27 to TRBJ1-4; TRBD1 matches 7 bases. This CDR3 has 16 amino acids. After removal of 6 bases from V and 7 bases from J, the junction contained 14 bases not matched to a gene. CDR1 is MNHEY, CDR2 SMNVEV, per germline (reference sequence). As DNA, the CDR3 is TGTGCCAGCAGCCGTGCGTTGGCAGGGGGTAGTGAAAAACTGTTTTTT. This translates into CASSRALAGGSEKLFF.

The gene calls are TRBV27 and TRBJ2-7; TRBD1 is a possible D gene (5 bases). V lost 6 bases and J lost 1, with 10 bases in between. The CDR3 has 13 residues. Germline CDR1 MNHEY, CDR2 SMNVEV (reference sequence). The CDR3 region has the DNA TGTGCCAGCAGGATAGCAGGGTCCTACGAGCAGTACTTC. Its translation is CASRIAGSYEQYF.

The CDR3 loop is CSVEDRRNEQYF. The CDR3 nucleotides read TGCAGCGTTGAGGACCGTCGAAACGAGCAGTACTTC. J is TRBJ2-7 and V is TRBV29-1; D unresolved. The CDR3 is 12 residues long. Trimming shortened V by 3 bases and J by 5 bases, and 11 bases separated the two germline ends. CDR1 is SQVTM and CDR2 is ANQGSEA in the germline V gene.

The chain recombines TRBV4-3 with TRBJ1-4; TRBD1 matches 10 bases. V gave up 5 bases and J gave up 2 bases; unmatched junction bases: 8. Per germline, CDR1 LGHNA and CDR2 YSLEER. The CDR3 runs to 17 residues. The CDR3: CASSGRGQGITNEKLFF. The DNA of the CDR3 is TGCGCCAGCAGCGGCCGGGGACAGGGGATCACTAATGAAAAACTGTTTTTT.

This chain uses TRBV6-6 with TRBJ1-4, with unresolved D. The CDR3 runs to 11 residues. Trimming stripped 5 bases from V and 12 bases from J, with 10 bases between. Germline-derived CDR1 and CDR2 are MNHNY and SVGAGI (reference sequence). CDR3 DNA sequence: TGTGCCAGCAGTCGGACGGACGAACTGTTTTTT. Translation gives CASSRTDELFF.

The rearrangement uses TRBV7-2 and TRBJ1-6; 8 bases align to TRBD1. The CDR3 runs 15 residues. Germline CDR1 reads SGHTA; CDR2 reads FQGNSA. After removal of 6 bases from V and 10 bases from J, the junction contained 11 bases not matched to a gene. The CDR3 DNA sequence: TGTGCCAGCAGTCCGCAGGGGGCGCGAGGATCACCCCTCCACTTT. Encoded protein: CASSPQGARGSPLHF.

This sequence joins TRBV27 and TRBJ2-6, with D perhaps given as TRBD1 or TRBD2 (5 bases each). Trimming shortened V by 6 bases and J by 2 bases, and 8 bases separated the two germline ends. This CDR3 is 14 amino acids long. Germline values: CDR1 MNHEY, CDR2 SMNVEV (reference sequence). DNA for the CDR3: TGTGCCAGCAGCCGAGGGGCTGGGGCCAACGTCCTGACTTTC. Translation gives CASSRGAGANVLTF.

V is TRBV9 and J is TRBJ1-2; D is perhaps TRBD1 (5 bases). Germline V gives CDR1 SGDLS, CDR2 YYNGEE. The CDR3 contains 14 residues. Between the trimmed V and J ends, which lost 0 bases and 5 bases, there was a span of 11 bases. The CDR3 reads CASSVGGGRYGYTF. The CDR3 coding sequence is TGTGCCAGCAGCGTAGGGGGGGGGAGGTATGGCTACACCTTC.

The chain has TRBV5-8 and TRBJ2-3; D might be TRBD2 (6 bases). The CDR3 sequence is 16 residues long. CDR1 is SGHTS, CDR2 YDEGEE, per germline. Trimming took off 0 bases at V and 0 bases at J, with 11 bases between the two ends. This chain's CDR3 is CASSLGLVPSTDTQYF. CDR3 nucleotide sequence: TGTGCCAGCAGCTTGGGACTAGTTCCGAGCACAGATACGCAGTATTTT.

The table lists this clone with a count of one. The junction does not match germline at one end; this may be a read error. The J gene is TRBJ2-1, the V gene TRBV25-1; D is possibly TRBD1 (6 bases). The CDR3 sequence is 15 residues long. CDR1 is MGHDK, CDR2 SYGVNS, per germline. The CDR3 region is CASNEADSSHNEQFF. CDR3 nucleotides: TGTGCCAGCAATGAGGCGGACAGCTCCCACAATGAGCAGTTCTTC.

V gene TRBV7-9 combines with J gene TRBJ1-4, with D perhaps TRBD1 (5 bases). This CDR3 spans 14 amino acids. Germline assignment: CDR1 SEHNR and CDR2 FQNEAQ (reference sequence). Deletions cut 11 bases from V and 8 bases from J, with 21 bases between. The CDR3 DNA reads TGTGCCCTACAACGTAGGGGTAAGGACGAAAAACTGTTTTTT. Encoded protein: CALQRRGKDEKLFF.

The V and J genes are TRBV5-1 and TRBJ1-5, with D perhaps TRBD1 (5 bases). V was shortened by 4 bases and J by 7 bases, with 15 bases between the two germline ends. This CDR3 has 14 amino acids. Looked up from germline, CDR1 is SGHRS and CDR2 is YFSETQ. DNA for the CDR3: TGCGCCAGCAGCCACGGACAAGAAGGACAGCCCCAGCATTTT. Amino acids: CASSHGQEGQPQHF.

The rearrangement uses TRBV11-2 and TRBJ2-1, with a tentative D call TRBD2 (5 bases). This CDR3 has 18 amino acids. The germline gives CDR1 SGHAT, CDR2 FQNNGV. Trimming left V 2 bases short and J 0 bases short, with 17 bases between. The chain's CDR3 is CASSLYFTKGGSYNEQFF. The CDR3 coding sequence is TGTGCCAGCAGCTTATACTTCACAAAAGGAGGCTCCTACAATGAGCAGTTCTTC.

The chain carries TRBV6-5 and TRBJ1-2, with D possibly matching TRBD1 (5 bases). The CDR3 is 13 residues long. V dropped 6 bases and J dropped 6 bases, with 14 bases sitting between them. CDR1 is MNHEY, CDR2 SVGAGI, per germline. The CDR3 DNA reads TGTGCCAGCAGAAGATCGGGGGGTGATGGCTACACCTTC. Its protein product is CASRRSGGDGYTF.

This chain links TRBV6-6 with TRBJ1-1, with a tentative D call TRBD1 (6 bases). The CDR3 totals 14 residues. The V gene's germline CDR1 is MNHNY and CDR2 SVGAGI (reference sequence). The V end was cut by 6 bases, the J end by 4 bases, with 15 bases between. Here the CDR3 reads CASRGGASSTEAFF. As DNA, the CDR3 is TGTGCCAGCAGGGGGGGGGCCTCCAGCACTGAAGCTTTCTTT.

The J gene is TRBJ1-6, the V gene TRBV7-8; D is uncertain. Trimming left V 5 bases short and J 7 bases short, with 18 bases between. CDR3 length: 16 residues. Per the germline V gene, CDR1 is SGHVS and CDR2 is FQNEAQ. The CDR3 is CASSIPRTSGNSPLHF. CDR3 in DNA: TGTGCCAGCAGCATCCCACGGACCTCTGGGAATTCACCCCTCCACTTT. The variable domain in full, with the rest retrieved from reference TRBV7-8 and TRBJ1-6, is GAGVSQSPRYKVAKRGQDVALRCDPISGHVSLFWYQQALGQGPEFLTYFQNEAQLDKSGLPSDRFFAERPEGSVSTLKIQRTQQEDSAVYLCASSIPRTSGNSPLHFGNGTRLTVT.

This rearrangement joins TRBV5-4 to TRBJ2-3, with D perhaps TRBD2 (6 bases). The length of the CDR3 is 15 residues. The V gene's germline CDR1 is SGHNT and CDR2 YYREEE (reference sequence). V dropped 3 bases and J dropped 6 bases, with 17 bases sitting between them. For the CDR3, the DNA is TGTGCCAGCAGCTCCCTTAGAGGGGAGGACGATACGCAGTATTTT. Translating gives CASSSLRGEDDTQYF.

This clone was detected once. The chain links TRBV2 to TRBJ1-1; no firm D call. V was cut by 3 bases and J by 4 bases, with 15 bases left in between. The CDR3 runs 15 residues. The germline gives CDR1 SNHLY, CDR2 FYNNEI. The CDR3 sequence: CASSETMGLGTEAFF. The DNA for the CDR3 is TGTGCCAGCAGTGAGACGATGGGGTTGGGCACTGAAGCTTTCTTT.

The chain combines TRBV18 with TRBJ1-1; D is possibly TRBD1 (6 bases). Trimming took 3 bases from V and 0 from J, leaving 14 bases between them. Germline CDR1 KGHSH, CDR2 LQKENI. CDR3 length equals 16 residues. Written as DNA, the CDR3 is TGTGCCAGCTCACCCCGAACCAGGGGATTGAACACTGAAGCTTTCTTT. Amino acid sequence: CASSPRTRGLNTEAFF.

The chain recombines TRBV4-3 with TRBJ1-3, with 8 bases fitting TRBD1. From germline, CDR1 is LGHNA and CDR2 YSLEER. This CDR3 contains 15 residues. V lost 8 bases, J lost 0 bases, and 6 bases stayed unmatched. The CDR3 bases are TGCGCCAGCGGGACAGGTCAGTCCTCTGGAAACACCATATATTTT. This sequence encodes CASGTGQSSGNTIYF.

To note about this clone: A junction boundary mismatches the germline segment, possibly from a read error. The chain links TRBV9 to TRBJ2-3; D unclear. CDR1 and CDR2 from the germline V gene are SGDLS and YYNGEE. There are 11 residues in the CDR3. The CDR3 sequence: CANSETDTQYF. Written as DNA, the CDR3 is TGTGCCAACAGCGAGACAGATACGCAGTATTTT.

In its sample, this clone was seen a few times. The chain is built from TRBV7-3 and TRBJ1-1, with D hard to call. Germline CDR1 SGHTA, CDR2 FQGTGA. V lost 2 bases and J 2 bases, leaving 6 bases between the germline ends. This CDR3 is 13 amino acids long. CDR3 nucleotides: TGTGCCAGCAGCTTACAGGTCAACACTGAAGCTTTCTTT. Protein product: CASSLQVNTEAFF. Full variable domain (remainder filled in from reference TRBV7-3 and TRBJ1-1): GAGVSQTPSNKVTEKGKYVELRCDPISGHTALYWYRQSLGQGPEFLIYFQGTGAADDSGLPNDRFFAVRPEGSVSTLKIQRTERGDSAVYLCASSLQVNTEAFFGQGTRLTVV.

The gene calls are TRBV28 and TRBJ2-7; D is uncertain. In germline, CDR1 is MDHEN, CDR2 SYDVKM. The CDR3 runs 14 residues. V was cut by 3 bases and J by 0 bases, with 9 bases left in between. The CDR3 is CASSFRALSYEQYF. The CDR3 DNA reads TGTGCCAGCAGTTTCCGAGCCCTCTCCTACGAGCAGTACTTC.

The V and J genes are TRBV5-4 and TRBJ2-3; D gene unclear. The CDR3 consists of 14 residues. V lost 2 bases to trimming and J lost 2 bases, with 9 bases between them. Looked up from germline, CDR1 is SGHNT and CDR2 is YYREEE (reference sequence). The DNA for the CDR3 is TGTGCCAGCAGCTTAGAATGGCACACAGATACGCAGTATTTT. Encoded protein: CASSLEWHTDTQYF.

This chain connects TRBV5-1 to TRBJ2-1; perhaps TRBD2 as D (6 bases). Germline values: CDR1 SGHRS, CDR2 YFSETQ. This CDR3 region has 13 residues. Between the trimmed V and J ends, which lost 0 bases and 5 bases, there was a span of 6 bases. The CDR3 here is CASSLAGDNEQFF. CDR3 coding DNA: TGCGCCAGCAGCTTGGCGGGGGACAATGAGCAGTTCTTC. Complete variable domain (other parts from reference TRBV5-1 and TRBJ2-1): KAGVTQTPRYLIKTRGQQVTLSCSPISGHRSVSWYQQTPGQGLQFLFEYFSETQRNKGNFPGRFSGRQFSNSRSEMNVSTLELGDSALYLCASSLAGDNEQFFGPGTRLTVL.

The chain joins TRBV29-1 to TRBJ1-1; perhaps TRBD1 as D (6 bases). Trimming removed 2 bases at V and 4 bases at J, with 11 bases between. The CDR3 has 13 amino acids. Germline V gene lookup returns CDR1 SQVTM and CDR2 ANQGSEA. The CDR3 nucleotides are TGCAGCGTTGAAAGCCAGGGGCCCACTGAAGCTTTCTTT. Amino acid sequence: CSVESQGPTEAFF. Together with reference TRBV29-1 and TRBJ1-1, the CDR3 gives the full variable domain: SAVISQKPSRDICQRGTSLTIQCQVDSQVTMMFWYRQQPGQSLTLIATANQGSEATYESGFVIDKFPISRPNLTFSTLTVSNMSPEDSSIYLCSVESQGPTEAFFGQGTRLTVV.

Worth noting for this clone: This CDR3 is also generated by other DNA sequences in the sample. This rearrangement joins TRBV7-9 to TRBJ1-1; 7 nucleotides line up with TRBD1. The germline V gene encodes CDR1 SEHNR and CDR2 FQNEAQ (reference sequence). The trim removed 1 base at V and 10 bases at J, leaving 12 bases unmatched. The CDR3 loop spans 15 amino acids. The CDR3 region is CASSLEQGRGNVAFF. As DNA, the CDR3 is TGTGCCAGCAGCTTAGAACAGGGGCGTGGGAATGTAGCTTTCTTT.

This clone was seen only once. The gene calls are TRBV5-4 and TRBJ1-2; D not resolved. The V gene lost 4 bases and the J gene lost 5 bases, with 9 bases spanning the gap. The CDR3 totals 12 residues. From germline, CDR1 is SGHNT and CDR2 YYREEE (reference sequence). CDR3 DNA: TGTGCCAGCAGCGCTGAGGGTTATGGCTACACCTTC. This codes for CASSAEGYGYTF.

This clone was seen once. This chain links TRBV2 with TRBJ1-4, with 9 nucleotides matching TRBD1. The length of the CDR3 is 15 residues. Per the germline V gene, CDR1 is SNHLY and CDR2 is FYNNEI. After removal of 3 bases from V and 8 bases from J, the junction contained 7 bases not matched to a gene. CDR3 sequence: CASSEEGQGGEKLFF. Here the CDR3 DNA reads TGTGCCAGCAGTGAGGAGGGACAGGGAGGAGAAAAACTGTTTTTT.

This clone was observed once. The chain employs TRBV27 and TRBJ2-7; D is perhaps TRBD1 or TRBD2 (5 bases each). In germline, CDR1 is MNHEY, CDR2 SMNVEV (reference sequence). V shed 6 bases and J shed 5 bases, with 14 bases lying between them. The CDR3 runs to 13 residues. CDR3 sequence: CASSPGAFDEQYF. The CDR3 DNA reads TGTGCCAGCAGCCCCGGGGCCTTCGACGAGCAGTACTTC.

The chain uses TRBV27 and TRBJ2-7, with D perhaps given as TRBD1 or TRBD2 (5 bases each). The CDR3 loop spans 17 amino acids. Per germline, CDR1 MNHEY and CDR2 SMNVEV (reference sequence). Trimming stripped 6 bases from V and 2 bases from J, with 23 bases between. CDR3 nucleotide sequence: TGTGCCAGCAGCTTGGGGTGGGGGAGCTCCTACGCCTACGAGCAGTACTTC. Translating gives CASSLGWGSSYAYEQYF.